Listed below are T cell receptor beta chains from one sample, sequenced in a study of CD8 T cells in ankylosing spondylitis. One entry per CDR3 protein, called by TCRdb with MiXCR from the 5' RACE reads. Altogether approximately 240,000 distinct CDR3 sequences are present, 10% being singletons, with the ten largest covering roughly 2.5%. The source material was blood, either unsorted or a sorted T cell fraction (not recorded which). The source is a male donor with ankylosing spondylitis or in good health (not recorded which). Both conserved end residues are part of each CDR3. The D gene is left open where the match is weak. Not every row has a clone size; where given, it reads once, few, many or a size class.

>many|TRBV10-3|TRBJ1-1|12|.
CAIKGGPTEAFF
TGTGCCATCAAGGGGGGCCCCACTGAAGCTTTCTTT
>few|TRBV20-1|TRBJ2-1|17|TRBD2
CCARSLAGEVSYNEQFF
TGCTGTGCTAGGTCGTTAGCGGGAGAAGTTTCCTACAATGAGCAGTTCTTC
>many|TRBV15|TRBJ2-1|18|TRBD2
CATSRDGTSGSTYNEQFF
TGTGCCACCAGCAGAGATGGGACTAGCGGGAGCACGTACAATGAGCAGTTCTTC
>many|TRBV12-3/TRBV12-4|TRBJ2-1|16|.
CASSLSGQSSYNEQFF
TGTGCCAGCAGTTTGTCCGGGCAGAGCTCCTACAATGAGCAGTTCTTC
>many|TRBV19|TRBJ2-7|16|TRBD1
CATTGTGGRTSYEQYF
TGTGCCACTACCGGGACAGGGGGCAGGACCTCCTACGAGCAGTACTTC
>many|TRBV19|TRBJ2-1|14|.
CASSGGTYYNEQFF
TGTGCCAGTAGTGGCGGGACCTATTACAATGAGCAGTTCTTC
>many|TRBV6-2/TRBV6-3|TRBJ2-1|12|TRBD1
CASSLQGNEQFF
TGTGCCAGCAGTCTACAGGGGAATGAGCAGTTCTTC
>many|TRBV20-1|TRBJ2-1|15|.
CSARAIAESYNEQFF
TGCAGTGCTAGGGCTATAGCGGAGAGTTACAATGAGCAGTTCTTC
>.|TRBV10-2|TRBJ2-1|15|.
CASSKADSSYNEQFF
TGCGCCAGCAGTAAAGCGGACAGCTCCTACAATGAGCAGTTCTTC
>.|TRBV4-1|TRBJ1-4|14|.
CASALGTTNEKLFF
TGCGCCAGCGCCCTCGGGACAACTAATGAAAAACTGTTTTTT
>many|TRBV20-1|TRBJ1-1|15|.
CSARASTVMNTEAFF
TGCAGTGCTAGAGCCAGTACAGTGATGAACACTGAAGCTTTCTTT
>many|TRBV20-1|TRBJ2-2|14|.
CSAGTEGYTGELFF
TGCAGTGCTGGGACGGAGGGGTATACCGGGGAGCTGTTTTTT
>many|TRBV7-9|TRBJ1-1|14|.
CASSRGAVNTEAFF
TGTGCCAGCAGCCGAGGAGCGGTGAACACTGAAGCTTTCTTT
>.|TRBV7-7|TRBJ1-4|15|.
CASSPRLGTNEKLFF
TGTGCCAGCAGCCCCCGGCTCGGAACTAATGAAAAACTGTTTTTT
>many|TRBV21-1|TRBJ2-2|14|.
CASSKGRRLGELFF
TGTGCCAGCAGCAAGGGAAGGCGGTTAGGGGAGCTGTTTTTT
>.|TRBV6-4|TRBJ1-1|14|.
CASTYREIGTEAFF
TGTGCCAGCACTTACAGGGAGATTGGCACTGAAGCTTTCTTT